Presented here are 21 T cell receptor beta chains from one specimen sequenced in a study of cytomegalovirus exposure and HLA in healthy donors. This PCR relied on a set of 60 Vbeta primers and 13 Jbeta primers. Sequenced by immunoSEQ multiplex PCR; TCRdb stores in-frame clones only, minus some. The data contain around 94,000 clones, around three fifths of them seen just once; the ten biggest clones take up about 3.9%. The sequencing sample was made of PBMCs. These receptors all come from a man aged 25 to 45 in good health and CMV-seronegative.

The chain combines TRBV19 with TRBJ1-5; no definite D call. CDR3 length: 15 amino acids. V was shortened by 7 bases and J by 0 bases, with 13 bases between the two germline ends. Per germline, CDR1 LNHDA and CDR2 SQIVND (reference sequence). CDR3 sequence reads: CASTLKRDSNQPQHF. The CDR3 bases are TGTGCCAGTACCCTTAAGAGGGATAGCAATCAGCCCCAGCATTTT.

Turning to this clone: This CDR3 is also generated by other DNA sequences in the sample. The chain employs TRBV7-2 and TRBJ2-7; D call uncertain. CDR1 SGHTA and CDR2 FQGNSA come from the germline V gene. CDR3 size: 12 residues. The V end lost 3 bases, the J end lost 7 bases, and 10 bases lay between the germline ends. CDR3 sequence: CASSLGAPEQYF. In nucleotides, the CDR3 is TGTGCCAGCAGCTTGGGCGCGCCGGAGCAGTACTTC.

Details on this clone: A read error may produce the germline difference seen at one junction end. The genes are TRBV18 and TRBJ1-2; no definite D call. The CDR3 extends over 12 amino acids. The germline V gene encodes CDR1 KGHSH and CDR2 LQKENI. The CDR3 region is CASSPPGGHSSF. DNA of the CDR3: TGTGCCAGCTCACCACCGGGTGGCCACAGTTCCTTC.

The CDR3 DNA is TGTGCCAGCTCACAGATGGACAGGGTAAATTCACCCCTCCACTTT. This encodes CASSQMDRVNSPLHF. V is TRBV18 and J is TRBJ1-6; 8 positions match TRBD1. Germline V gene sequence: CDR1 KGHSH, CDR2 LQKENI. V shed 4 bases, J shed 7 bases, and the junction held 6 bases outside the gene matches. The CDR3 has 15 residues.

This clone showed up just a few times. The V call is TRBV2, the J call TRBJ2-7; 10 bases are a match to TRBD2. The J segment lost 3 bases and the V segment lost 6 bases, leaving 8 bases of the junction unmatched. This CDR3 region has 15 residues. Germline V gives CDR1 SNHLY, CDR2 FYNNEI. The CDR3 here is CASRLTAGGVYEQYF. The CDR3 DNA reads as TGTGCCAGCAGGTTAACAGCGGGAGGGGTCTACGAGCAGTACTTC. Looking up the rest from reference TRBV2 and TRBJ2-7 gives the full variable domain: EPEVTQTPSHQVTQMGQEVILRCVPISNHLYFYWYRQILGQKVEFLVSFYNNEISEKSEIFDDQFSVERPDGSNFTLKIRSTKLEDSAMYFCASRLTAGGVYEQYFGPGTRLTVT.

This clone turned up a few times. Sequence at one end of the junction differs from germline and may be a read error. The chain combines TRBV7-7 with TRBJ2-7; 7 bases are a match to TRBD1. The germline V gene encodes CDR1 SSHAT and CDR2 FNYEAQ (reference sequence). The CDR3 extends over 16 amino acids. The CDR3 protein is CASRAPSTGWNYEQYF. The CDR3 DNA reads TGTGCTAGCAGGGCTCCATCGACAGGGTGGAATTACGAGCAGTACTTC.

The count of this clone is one. The chain joins TRBV6-6 to TRBJ1-5, with TRBD1 as a possible D gene (5 bases). Germline V gene lookup returns CDR1 MNHNY and CDR2 SVGAGI (reference sequence). There are 15 residues in the CDR3. With 0 bases removed from V and 5 bases from J, the gap between germline ends came to 11 bases. The CDR3 region is CASSYSSREDQPQHF. CDR3 bases: TGTGCCAGCAGTTACTCCAGCAGGGAGGATCAGCCCCAGCATTTT.

The J gene is TRBJ1-5, the V gene TRBV27; 7 positions match TRBD1. J gave up 7 bases and V 5 bases, and 8 bases lay outside the gene matches. The CDR3 loop spans 14 amino acids. Germline V lookup: CDR1 MNHEY, CDR2 SMNVEV (reference sequence). CDR3 bases: TGTGCCAGCAGTCCTCAGGGGGTAAGGCAGCCCCAGCATTTT. Translation: CASSPQGVRQPQHF.

The chain joins TRBV18 to TRBJ2-7; D perhaps matches TRBD2 (6 bases). The CDR3 length is 13 residues. Germline V CDR1 and CDR2: KGHSH, LQKENI. V was trimmed by 5 bases and J by 0 bases, leaving 8 bases between them. CDR3 nucleotides: TGTGCCAGCTCATTCGGGAGCTCCTACGAGCAGTACTTC. It encodes CASSFGSSYEQYF.

The chain recombines TRBV7-3 with TRBJ2-7, with 9 nucleotides matching TRBD2. Germline V lookup: CDR1 SGHTA, CDR2 FQGTGA. J was trimmed by 7 bases and V by 5 bases; bases with no gene match: 6. The CDR3 extends over 13 amino acids. Written as DNA, the CDR3 is TGTGCCAGCAGCGCGGGAGGGGAGGGTGAGCAGTACTTC. The encoded protein is CASSAGGEGEQYF. The full variable domain, with the rest looked up from reference TRBV7-3 and TRBJ2-7, is GAGVSQTPSNKVTEKGKYVELRCDPISGHTALYWYRQSLGQGPEFLIYFQGTGAADDSGLPNDRFFAVRPEGSVSTLKIQRTERGDSAVYLCASSAGGEGEQYFGPGTRLTVT.

The chain has TRBV29-1 and TRBJ2-2; 9 positions match TRBD1. Trimming at V came to 6 bases and at J to 6 bases, leaving 2 bases not matched to a gene. Germline V CDR1 and CDR2: SQVTM, ANQGSEA. CDR3 length: 12 amino acids. The CDR3, as DNA: TGCAGCGTCGGACAGGGGTCCGGGGAGCTGTTTTTT. Residues: CSVGQGSGELFF.

The chain couples TRBV5-1 to TRBJ1-3, with 7 bases that match TRBD1. The CDR3 covers 18 residues. From germline, CDR1 is SGHRS and CDR2 YFSETQ. V lost 1 base and J lost 0; bases outside the gene matches: 10. In nucleotides, the CDR3 is TGCGCCAGCAGCTTGTGGGGCTTGAGGGACAGCTCTGGAAACACCATATATTTT. Protein product: CASSLWGLRDSSGNTIYF.

This clone occurred once. The chain recombines TRBV13 with TRBJ1-4; TRBD1 agrees at 7 bases. J lost 8 bases, V lost 2 bases, and 8 bases had no gene match. The CDR3 sequence is 15 residues long. Germline CDR1 reads PRHDT; CDR2 reads FYEKMQ (reference sequence). The CDR3 reads CASSLHKGAGEKLFF. CDR3 nucleotide sequence: TGTGCCAGCAGCTTACACAAGGGGGCGGGAGAAAAACTGTTTTTT.

The V call is TRBV5-1, the J call TRBJ2-2; 10 positions agree with TRBD2. Losses at the gene ends were 4 bases for V and 9 bases for J; bases not matched to a gene: 9. Germline CDR1 and CDR2: SGHRS and YFSETQ. The CDR3 has 15 residues. The CDR3 nucleotides read TGCGCCAGCAGCCGACCCGGGACTAGCGACAGGGAGCTGTTTTTT. It is translated as CASSRPGTSDRELFF.

This rearrangement joins TRBV6-1 to TRBJ2-1; 9 nucleotides align to TRBD1. J lost 8 bases, V lost 0 bases, and 5 bases had no gene match. This CDR3 region has 15 residues. Germline CDR1 reads MNHNS; CDR2 reads SASEGT. The CDR3 DNA reads as TGTGCCAGCAGTGAAGCCACAGGGGGCTGGTATGAGCAGTTCTTC. Translated, it gives CASSEATGGWYEQFF.

This chain joins TRBV19 and TRBJ2-1; TRBD2 matches at 7 bases. The CDR3 has 14 residues. J lost 9 bases, V lost 3 bases, and 8 bases had no gene match. Germline CDR1 is LNHDA and CDR2 is SQIVND (reference sequence). CDR3 residues: CASSMGGRVGEQFF. The DNA of the CDR3 is TGTGCCAGTAGTATGGGTGGGAGGGTGGGTGAGCAGTTCTTC.

The chain is built from TRBV7-9 and TRBJ1-1; unclear D gene. Between the trimmed V and J ends, which lost 2 bases and 1 base, there was a span of 17 bases. The germline CDR1 and CDR2 sequences are SEHNR and FQNEAQ (reference sequence). This CDR3 has 17 residues. In DNA, the CDR3 is TGTGCCAGCAGCTTAAGGGAGCTAACCGGAGGGAACACTGAAGCTTTCTTT. It codes for CASSLRELTGGNTEAFF.

The J gene is TRBJ2-5, the V gene TRBV7-2, with a tentative D call TRBD2 (7 bases). Per the germline V gene, CDR1 is SGHTA and CDR2 is FQGNSA. V was shortened by 5 bases and J by 4 bases, with 11 bases between the two germline ends. The CDR3 is made up of 13 amino acids. The chain's CDR3 is CASSTGGRETQYF. CDR3 DNA sequence: TGTGCCAGCAGCACCGGGGGGCGAGAGACCCAGTACTTC.

This clone was recorded only once. The chain has TRBV9 and TRBJ1-1, with TRBD1 as a possible D gene (5 bases). Germline values: CDR1 SGDLS, CDR2 YYNGEE. Trimming removed 7 bases from V and 9 bases from J, with 28 bases in between. The CDR3 is made up of 16 amino acids. The CDR3 DNA follows: TGTGCCAGCGTAGAGGATCGGAGGTGGGAAGGGACTAAAGCTTTCTTT. This codes for CASVEDRRWEGTKAFF.

This chain joins TRBV5-6 and TRBJ1-5, with 7 bases identical to TRBD1. Per the germline V gene, CDR1 is SGHDT and CDR2 is YYEEEE. The CDR3 spans 15 residues. With 3 bases clipped from V and 2 bases from J, the junction kept 5 bases outside the gene matches. DNA of the CDR3: TGTGCCAGCAGCTCAGGGGGTTTGGGCAATCAGCCCCAGCATTTT. Translating gives CASSSGGLGNQPQHF.

This clone was counted between two and nine times. The chain couples TRBV9 to TRBJ1-1; no firm D call. Germline CDR1 reads SGDLS; CDR2 reads YYNGEE. This CDR3 contains 15 residues. Trimming cost V 1 base and J 0 bases, with 10 bases left between them. CDR3 DNA sequence: TGTGCCAGCAGCGTATCGTGGGCGTTGAACACTGAAGCTTTCTTT. It yields the protein CASSVSWALNTEAFF.